A selection of T cell receptor beta chains follows, all from one sample in a study of T cell clones after liver transplantation. Method: immunoSEQ multiplex PCR; TCRdb's copy keeps in-frame clones and lacks some. The sample shows tens of thousands of clones, 80% of them seen only once. The sample was CD4+ T cells from blood, taken 12 months after liver transplant. These receptors all stem from a human patient who received a liver transplant. Some T cells may possibly be graft donor cells. Each CDR3 is given with its conserved first and last residue. Each record gives: V gene, CDR3 length, clone size, D gene, J gene, CDR3 protein, CDR3 DNA. The D gene is left open where the match is weak. Clone size is shown for a subset of rows, as once, few, many or a class of expanded clone.

V: TRBV28; length: 15; size: .; D: .; J: TRBJ2-7; CDR3: CASRPSGGRSYEQYF; DNA: TGTGCCAGCAGACCAAGCGGAGGTAGATCCTACGAGCAGTACTTC
V: TRBV6-5; length: 16; size: .; D: TRBD2; J: TRBJ2-1; CDR3: CASRYTAGGPNNEQFF; DNA: TGTGCCAGCAGATACACAGCGGGAGGGCCAAACAATGAGCAGTTCTTC
V: TRBV5-1; length: 15; size: .; D: TRBD1; J: TRBJ1-2; CDR3: CASSQSTGALNGYTF; DNA: TGCGCCAGCAGCCAGTCGACAGGGGCACTGAATGGCTACACCTTC
V: TRBV6-6; length: 14; size: .; D: .; J: TRBJ1-2; CDR3: CASSSATGSYGYTF; DNA: TGTGCCAGCAGTTCGGCCACGGGCTCCTATGGCTACACCTTC
V: TRBV27; length: 13; size: few; D: .; J: TRBJ2-3; CDR3: CASSQQVPDTQYF; DNA: TGTGCCAGCAGTCAACAGGTTCCAGATACGCAGTATTTT
V: TRBV14; length: 17; size: .; D: .; J: TRBJ2-5; CDR3: CASSSRAHPSPQETQYF; DNA: TGTGCCAGCAGCAGCAGGGCTCATCCAAGCCCACAAGAGACCCAGTACTTC
V: TRBV10-3; length: 14; size: few; D: .; J: TRBJ1-1; CDR3: CAISEVPMNTEAFF; DNA: TGTGCCATCAGTGAGGTACCCATGAACACTGAAGCTTTCTTT
V: TRBV25-1; length: 12; size: .; D: .; J: TRBJ2-7; CDR3: CASRDSRVEQYF; DNA: TGTGCCAGCAGGGACAGTAGGGTCGAGCAGTACTTC
V: TRBV21-1; length: 15; size: .; D: .; J: TRBJ1-1; CDR3: CASSKDATVNTEAFF; DNA: TGTGCCAGCAGCAAAGACGCGACAGTGAACACTGAAGCTTTCTTT
V: TRBV5-5; length: 14; size: .; D: TRBD1; J: TRBJ2-7; CDR3: CASSSTGGDHEQYF; DNA: TGTGCCAGCAGCTCGACAGGGGGCGACCACGAGCAGTACTTC
V: TRBV7-9; length: 15; size: .; D: .; J: TRBJ1-3; CDR3: CAGLGSGGSGNTIYF; DNA: TGTGCCGGGCTCGGTTCCGGTGGATCTGGAAACACCATATATTTT
V: TRBV28; length: 19; size: .; D: TRBD1; J: TRBJ2-6; CDR3: CASRHYGTEILSGANVLTF; DNA: TGTGCCAGCAGACACTACGGGACAGAAATTCTCTCTGGGGCCAACGTCCTGACTTTC
V: TRBV7-8; length: 14; size: .; D: .; J: TRBJ2-1; CDR3: CASSPSGKGNEQFF; DNA: TGTGCCAGCAGCCCCTCGGGGAAAGGCAATGAGCAGTTCTTC
V: TRBV7-2; length: 16; size: many; D: .; J: TRBJ2-3; CDR3: CASSLVTALSTDTQYF; DNA: TGTGCCAGCAGCTTAGTGACAGCCCTTAGCACAGATACGCAGTATTTT
V: TRBV6-6; length: 14; size: .; D: TRBD1; J: TRBJ1-2; CDR3: CASSPTGQVFGYTF; DNA: TGTGCCAGCAGTCCAACGGGACAGGTTTTTGGCTACACCTTC
V: TRBV19; length: 16; size: .; D: TRBD1; J: TRBJ1-5; CDR3: CASTISGGQGWQPQHF; DNA: TGTGCCAGTACTATATCCGGAGGACAGGGTTGGCAGCCCCAGCATTTT
V: TRBV5-6; length: 14; size: .; D: .; J: TRBJ1-2; CDR3: CASSWALTDYGYTF; DNA: TGTGCCAGCAGCTGGGCCCTTACCGACTATGGCTACACCTTC
V: TRBV29-1; length: 15; size: .; D: TRBD1; J: TRBJ1-2; CDR3: CSVGGQGSLDYGYTF; DNA: TGCAGCGTTGGGGGACAGGGGTCTTTGGACTATGGCTACACCTTC
V: TRBV5-1; length: 13; size: .; D: .; J: TRBJ2-2; CDR3: CASSSLYTGELFF; DNA: TGCGCCAGCAGCTCCCTATACACCGGGGAGCTGTTTTTT
V: TRBV4-2; length: 13; size: few; D: TRBD1; J: TRBJ2-3; CDR3: CASSRTGTDTQYF; DNA: TGTGCCAGCAGCCGGACAGGGACAGATACGCAGTATTTT
V: TRBV6-6; length: 15; size: .; D: .; J: TRBJ1-2; CDR3: CASSYSYQGSYGYTF; DNA: TGTGCCAGCAGTTACTCGTATCAGGGATCCTATGGCTACACCTTC
V: TRBV5-1; length: 16; size: .; D: TRBD2; J: TRBJ2-5; CDR3: CASSSAGSGIGETQYF; DNA: TGCGCCAGCAGCTCCGCCGGGAGCGGGATAGGTGAGACCCAGTACTTC
V: TRBV7-2; length: 14; size: .; D: .; J: TRBJ2-4; CDR3: CASSLNLAKNIQYF; DNA: TGTGCCAGCAGCTTAAATCTAGCCAAAAACATTCAGTACTTC
V: TRBV5-6; length: 14; size: .; D: .; J: TRBJ1-2; CDR3: CASSSLKGAYGYTF; DNA: TGTGCCAGCAGCTCGCTTAAGGGTGCCTATGGCTACACCTTC
V: TRBV7-9; length: 17; size: .; D: .; J: TRBJ2-5; CDR3: CASSFAYGRANQETQYF; DNA: TGTGCCAGCAGCTTTGCATACGGCAGGGCAAACCAAGAGACCCAGTACTTC
V: TRBV12-5; length: 11; size: once; D: .; J: TRBJ2-1; CDR3: CASGKANEQFF; DNA: TGTGCTAGTGGGAAGGCCAATGAGCAGTTCTTC
V: TRBV7-2; length: 14; size: .; D: .; J: TRBJ1-5; CDR3: CASSLRQGNQPQHF; DNA: TGTGCCAGCAGCTTACGACAGGGCAATCAGCCCCAGCATTTT
V: TRBV2; length: 14; size: .; D: TRBD2; J: TRBJ2-3; CDR3: CASSGGTSGDTQYF; DNA: TGTGCCAGCAGCGGGGGGACTAGCGGAGATACGCAGTATTTT
V: TRBV11-2; length: 15; size: .; D: .; J: TRBJ2-2; CDR3: CASSPARAMTGELFF; DNA: TGTGCCAGCAGCCCGGCCCGGGCCATGACCGGGGAGCTGTTTTTT
V: TRBV10-3; length: 14; size: .; D: .; J: TRBJ1-2; CDR3: CAIRGDSGHYGYTF; DNA: TGTGCCATCAGAGGGGACTCCGGGCACTATGGCTACACCTTC
V: TRBV5-1; length: 16; size: .; D: TRBD2; J: TRBJ2-6; CDR3: CASRRQAGSWANVLTF; DNA: TGCGCCAGCAGGCGTCAAGCGGGGTCGTGGGCCAACGTCCTGACTTTC
V: TRBV5-1; length: 12; size: .; D: .; J: TRBJ1-2; CDR3: CASSFTGYGYTF; DNA: TGCGCCAGCAGCTTTACAGGCTATGGCTACACCTTC
V: TRBV9; length: 16; size: once; D: TRBD1; J: TRBJ1-2; CDR3: CASSVEARDRHYGYTF; DNA: TGTGCCAGCAGCGTAGAGGCCCGGGACAGACACTATGGCTACACCTTC
V: TRBV28; length: 12; size: .; D: .; J: TRBJ2-7; CDR3: CASSPYTYEQYF; DNA: TGTGCCAGCAGTCCGTACACCTACGAGCAGTACTTC
V: TRBV2; length: 12; size: .; D: .; J: TRBJ2-3; CDR3: CASGASTDTQYF; DNA: TGTGCCAGCGGGGCTTCCACAGATACGCAGTATTTT
V: TRBV19; length: 17; size: .; D: TRBD2; J: TRBJ2-1; CDR3: CASSIYASGSVLVEQFF; DNA: TGTGCCAGTAGTATATACGCTAGCGGGAGTGTTTTGGTTGAGCAGTTCTTC
V: TRBV15; length: 13; size: .; D: TRBD1; J: TRBJ2-5; CDR3: CATSIGRGETQYF; DNA: TGTGCCACCAGCATCGGCAGGGGGGAGACCCAGTACTTC
V: TRBV18; length: 16; size: .; D: .; J: TRBJ2-1; CDR3: CASSPPKGSPHNEQFF; DNA: TGTGCCAGCTCACCACCGAAAGGGTCCCCCCACAATGAGCAGTTCTTC
V: TRBV4-1; length: 15; size: .; D: TRBD1; J: TRBJ1-2; CDR3: CASSQGGQGADGYTF; DNA: TGCGCCAGCAGCCAGGGGGGACAGGGGGCCGATGGCTACACCTTC
V: TRBV30; length: 15; size: .; D: .; J: TRBJ2-1; CDR3: CAWSGGTRNYNEQFF; DNA: TGTGCCTGGAGTGGGGGGACAAGGAACTACAATGAGCAGTTCTTC
V: TRBV6-6; length: 11; size: .; D: .; J: TRBJ1-1; CDR3: CASSYTGVAFF; DNA: TGTGCCAGCAGCTACACGGGGGTAGCTTTCTTT
V: TRBV5-1; length: 15; size: .; D: .; J: TRBJ2-2; CDR3: CASSLAPRGAGELFF; DNA: TGCGCCAGCAGCTTGGCCCCCCGCGGGGCCGGGGAGCTGTTTTTT
V: TRBV5-1; length: 13; size: .; D: .; J: TRBJ1-1; CDR3: CASSLDPGSEAFF; DNA: TGCGCCAGCAGCTTGGACCCGGGGTCTGAAGCTTTCTTT
V: TRBV6-5; length: 13; size: .; D: TRBD1; J: TRBJ2-7; CDR3: CASSLDRVDEQYF; DNA: TGTGCCAGCAGTCTCGACAGGGTGGACGAGCAGTACTTC
V: TRBV7-2; length: 16; size: .; D: TRBD1; J: TRBJ1-3; CDR3: CASSAVTGATGNTIYF; DNA: TGTGCCAGCAGCGCGGTTACAGGGGCAACTGGAAACACCATATATTTT
V: TRBV6-1; length: 15; size: .; D: TRBD2; J: TRBJ2-5; CDR3: CASSTGTSGKETQYF; DNA: TGTGCCAGCAGTACCGGGACTAGCGGAAAAGAGACCCAGTACTTC
V: TRBV29-1; length: 14; size: .; D: .; J: TRBJ2-7; CDR3: CSVKGALRVDEQYF; DNA: TGCAGCGTTAAAGGGGCGCTACGGGTTGACGAGCAGTACTTC
V: TRBV15; length: 16; size: once; D: TRBD1; J: TRBJ1-2; CDR3: CATSRDRDRGLNGYTF; DNA: TGTGCCACCAGCAGAGATCGGGACAGGGGGCTTAATGGCTACACCTTC
V: TRBV6-1; length: 15; size: .; D: TRBD1; J: TRBJ1-2; CDR3: CASSREWQGAGGYTF; DNA: TGTGCCAGCAGCAGAGAATGGCAGGGGGCCGGTGGCTACACCTTC
V: TRBV4-3; length: 16; size: .; D: TRBD1; J: TRBJ1-2; CDR3: CASSHVNRGDSYGYTF; DNA: TGCGCCAGCAGCCACGTGAACAGGGGGGACTCCTATGGCTACACCTTC
V: TRBV9; length: 14; size: .; D: .; J: TRBJ1-2; CDR3: CASSVGGLLYGYTF; DNA: TGTGCCAGCAGCGTAGGAGGCTTGCTTTATGGCTACACCTTC
V: TRBV19; length: 15; size: .; D: TRBD2; J: TRBJ2-5; CDR3: CASRLTSGEVETQYF; DNA: TGTGCCAGTAGATTGACTAGCGGGGAAGTAGAGACCCAGTACTTC
V: TRBV5-1; length: 15; size: .; D: .; J: TRBJ2-7; CDR3: CASSFGGSGTYEQYF; DNA: TGCGCCAGCAGCTTCGGTGGTAGCGGAACCTACGAGCAGTACTTC
V: TRBV5-1; length: 15; size: .; D: TRBD2; J: TRBJ2-1; CDR3: CASSALAGVGNEQFF; DNA: TGCGCCAGCAGCGCACTAGCGGGAGTTGGCAATGAGCAGTTCTTC
V: TRBV7-2; length: 16; size: .; D: TRBD2; J: TRBJ2-2; CDR3: CASSPPTSSNTGELFF; DNA: TGTGCCAGCAGCCCTCCGACTAGCTCGAACACCGGGGAGCTGTTTTTT
V: TRBV7-9; length: 14; size: .; D: .; J: TRBJ1-2; CDR3: CASSLAGGRGPYTF; DNA: TGTGCCAGCAGCTTAGCGGGAGGCAGAGGGCCCTACACCTTC
V: TRBV10-3; length: 16; size: .; D: .; J: TRBJ2-5; CDR3: CAISERAGTGQETQYF; DNA: TGTGCCATCAGTGAGAGGGCAGGAACCGGCCAAGAGACCCAGTACTTC
V: TRBV9; length: 13; size: few; D: .; J: TRBJ2-1; CDR3: CASSLVGSNEQFF; DNA: TGTGCCAGCAGCCTAGTGGGGTCCAATGAGCAGTTCTTC
V: TRBV2; length: 14; size: .; D: .; J: TRBJ1-1; CDR3: CASSVDLFSAEAFF; DNA: TGTGCCAGCAGTGTGGACCTCTTTTCCGCTGAAGCTTTCTTT
V: TRBV20-1; length: 11; size: .; D: .; J: TRBJ2-4; CDR3: CSAGQRNIQYF; DNA: TGCAGTGCGGGCCAGCGCAACATTCAGTACTTC